This T cell receptor (beta chain) was captured by sequencing in a study of blood T cells in healthy people across ages. Germline-derived CDR1 and CDR2 are SQVTM and ANQGSEA. V trimming: 6 bases; J trimming: 5 bases; junction bases outside the gene matches: 7. The CDR3 is 13 residues long. Next came a second PCR, run for about 7 to 12 cycles, which used a sample-barcoded 5' primer along with a J-beta primer mix. MiXCR, run by TCRdb on the 5' RACE reads, gives a single entry per CDR3 protein. The sample lists approximately 1.5 million distinct CDR3 sequences, around 35% seen once, with around 10% in the top ten. A few counts support this clonotype.

Sequenced material: blood. The sequence derives from a woman in her twenties or thirties in good health. The chain carries TRBV29-1 and TRBJ2-7, with 10 bases matching TRBD1. The CDR3 reads CSVPGQGMDEQYF. The CDR3 DNA reads as TGCAGCGTCCCGGGACAGGGGATGGACGAGCAGTACTTC.